This T cell receptor beta chain originates from a study of blood T cell repertoires in COVID-19. This CDR3 is built from 16 residues. The J segment lost 0 bases and the V segment lost 4 bases, leaving 9 bases of the junction unmatched. The V gene's germline CDR1 is MNHNS and CDR2 SASEGT. Method: immunoSEQ multiplex PCR; TCRdb's copy keeps in-frame clones and lacks some. Here the sample spans about 430,000 clones, 85% to 90% being singletons. The clonotype comes from a woman aged 25 to 45 with acute COVID-19. The sequencing input was PBMCs or T cells enriched from blood (not recorded which). The chain uses TRBV6-1 and TRBJ2-7; 7 bases agree with TRBD2. CDR3 coding DNA: TGTGCCAGCAGTGCCTCCCCGGGAGGAATCTCCTACGAGCAGTACTTC. Its protein is CASSASPGGISYEQYF.